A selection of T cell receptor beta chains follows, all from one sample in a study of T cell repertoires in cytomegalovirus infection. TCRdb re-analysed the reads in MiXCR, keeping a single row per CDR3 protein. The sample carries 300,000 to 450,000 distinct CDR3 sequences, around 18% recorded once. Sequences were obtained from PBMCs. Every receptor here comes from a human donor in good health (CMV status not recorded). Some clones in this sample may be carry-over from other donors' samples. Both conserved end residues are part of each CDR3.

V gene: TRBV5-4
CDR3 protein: CASRPDLGTYEQYF

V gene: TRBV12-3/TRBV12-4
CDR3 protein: CASSSGPFTEAFF

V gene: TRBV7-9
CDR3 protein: CASSQTSLGTDTQYF

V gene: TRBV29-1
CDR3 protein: CSVAWNGGPQHF

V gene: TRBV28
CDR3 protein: CASSYGLAGGGQETQYF

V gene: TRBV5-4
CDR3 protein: CASSSMWSGRDEQYF

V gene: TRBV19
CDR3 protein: CASSNSVMNTEAFF

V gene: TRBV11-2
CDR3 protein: CASQKGTSDTQYF

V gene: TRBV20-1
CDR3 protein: CSARSTSGGRPETQYF

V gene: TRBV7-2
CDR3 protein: CASSRIRGNEQFF

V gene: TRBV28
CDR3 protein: CASSLVLSETQYF

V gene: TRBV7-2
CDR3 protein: CASSSMGNNSPLHF

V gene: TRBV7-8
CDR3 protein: CASNLSGEKETQYF

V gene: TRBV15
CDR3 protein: CATRTGGTGGSYEQYF

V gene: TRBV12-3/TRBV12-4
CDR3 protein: CASSFRTSESGANVLTF

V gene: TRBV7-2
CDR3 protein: CASSLSSGHQPQHF

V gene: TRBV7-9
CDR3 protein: CASSLAGPYSPLHF

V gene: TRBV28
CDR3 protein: CASSLFTGQGYEQYF

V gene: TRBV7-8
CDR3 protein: CASSLALGRTGELFF

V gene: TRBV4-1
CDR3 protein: CASSQGEAGGGLEEQFF

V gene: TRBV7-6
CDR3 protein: CASSLEADHTGELFF

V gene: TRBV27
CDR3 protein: CASRDSLLMNTEAFF

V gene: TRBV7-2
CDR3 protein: CASSFRGWGQGRSGGYTF

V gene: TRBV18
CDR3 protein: CASSPQGGSNNSPLHF

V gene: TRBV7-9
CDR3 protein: CASSSGPRDRVNNEQFF

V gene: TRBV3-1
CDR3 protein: CASSQSWDRSEQFF

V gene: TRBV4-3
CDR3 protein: CASSQGSGGSYNEQFF

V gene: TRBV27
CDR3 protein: CASSSDSQYSNQPQHF

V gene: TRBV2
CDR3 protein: CASSSLGPGNTEAFF

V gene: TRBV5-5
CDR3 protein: CASSWGLAGDEQYF

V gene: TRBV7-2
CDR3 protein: CASSSPRAGGGLYYEQYF

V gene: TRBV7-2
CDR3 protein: CASSLSRAAGQETQYF

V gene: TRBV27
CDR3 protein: CASSFTGWDEQFF

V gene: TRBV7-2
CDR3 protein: CATSPEGFGELFF

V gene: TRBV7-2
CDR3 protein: CASSFDSSGVTQYF

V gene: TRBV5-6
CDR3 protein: CASSFLHGDTQYF

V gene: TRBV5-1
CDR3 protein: CASSSGGFSYNEQFF

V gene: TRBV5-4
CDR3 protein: CASKSPGSGANVLTF

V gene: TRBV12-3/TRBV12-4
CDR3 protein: CASTRFGGPGTRELFF

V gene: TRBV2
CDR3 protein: CASSEASGTLNTEAFF

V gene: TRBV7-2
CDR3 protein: CASSLFRTSGGGDEQFF

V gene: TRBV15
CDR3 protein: CATSRVPQDSGNTIYF

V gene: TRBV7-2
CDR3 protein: CASSRTPTDEQYF

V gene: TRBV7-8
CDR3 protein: CASSTPEGVKNIQYF

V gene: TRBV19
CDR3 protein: CASSAVINTGELFF

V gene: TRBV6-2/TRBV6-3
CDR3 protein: CASSGTRYEQYF

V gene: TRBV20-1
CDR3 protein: CSAPDRSSYNEQFF

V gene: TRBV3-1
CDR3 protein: CASSQAFGLAGGGETQYF